This TCR beta chain was recovered during a study of T cell responses to AZD1222 COVID-19 vaccine (dated by TCRdb to the early 2020s). Notes on the research overall: TCR sequencing covered some 240 trial participants: 200 to 210 given two doses of AZD1222 and approximately 26 given two doses of MenACWY control vaccine. Trial participants were enrolled by age into 18-55, 56-69 and 70-plus year subgroups, with about 150, 27 and 61 TCR-sequenced participants respectively. Findings and caveats that apply to the study as a whole: Reportedly, close to half of the unique spike-specific TCRs recognized epitopes lying outside the regions that are mutated in the B.1.351 and B.1.1.7 variants. Conclusions about previously exposed vaccinees were limited because only a handful of AZD1222 recipients were SARS-CoV-2 seropositive at baseline. Participants were mostly white British, with more females than males. The authors suggested clonal diversity may have been underestimated. Because no day 14 peak-response samples were available, repertoires were characterized only after the peak T cell response. After two AZD1222 doses, spike-specific TCR breadth and depth were significantly higher than at day 0 and than in MenACWY recipients. In the small 56-69-year group, the increase in depth fell short of significance, most likely because of low power. The vaccine-associated CD4 TCRs covered the entire spike protein, and the dominant responses fell in regions 160-218 and 743-854.

The CDR3 regions of human TCRbeta chains were subjected to immunosequencing. The paper's data handling went like this. Repertoire TCRs were matched against a reference library of SARS-CoV-2-specific TCRs generated with the MIRA antigen-specificity platform. Breadth meant the fraction of unique TCRs that were SARS-CoV-2-associated, whereas depth meant the fraction of total T cells that were SARS-CoV-2-associated. Using the MIRA data, every spike-specific TCR was mapped to the spike region that the TCR reacted to and assigned to either a CD4 or a CD8 class. Log10-transformed breadth and depth values were compared by one-way ANOVA with Sidak's multiple comparisons tests. TCRdb holds this immuneACCESS table with in-frame rearrangements only. Some clones are missing; in checked studies, unresolved V genes explain under half, and the rest has no known cause. That table supplies the V and J calls and clone size; D and trimming were determined from the DNA. This sample lists about 54,000 clones; 70% to 90% were detected once. The biggest ten clones account for about 15% of the sample.

A word on this clone: The clone's antigen remains unknown. No clone much larger than this one lies a single base away; base qualities are absent.

V and J lose 7 bases and 2 bases, and a span of 11 bases separates them. The CDR3 runs 13 residues from the cysteine to the phenylalanine. Only the CDR3 part of the read is kept: 39 bases, read in frame from the first base. Interpreted using the paper, the time point label stands for: about 28 days (+/-7) after the second vaccine dose. AZD1222 recipients with second doses at about 4 weeks or about 12 weeks were pooled, because spike-specific TCR depth and breadth did not differ between schedules. Vaccinee samples were obtained from the UK trials COV001 and COV002, which included a single-blind randomized controlled phase 2/3 trial of AZD1222 (ChAdOx1 nCoV-19) in healthy adults. For TCRbeta chain sequencing, PBMC samples from trial participants were taken at day 0 and at day 28 after the second dose.

Specimen: peripheral blood, collected 28 days after the second AZD1222 dose. The clonotype originates from an adult who received the AZD1222 COVID-19 vaccine. The chain couples TRBV12-3 or TRBV12-4 to TRBJ1-1, with an unclear D gene assignment. The CDR3 reads CASTPMSNTEAFF. The sequenced DNA: TGTGCCAGCACCCCGATGAGTAACACTGAAGCTTTCTTT.